This T cell receptor (beta chain) was captured in a study of cytomegalovirus exposure and HLA in healthy donors. Points from the study as a whole: Upon later analysis, HLA-associated TCR beta chains proved more clonally expanded than other, equally common chains. V segments that were indistinguishable, TRBV6-2 and TRBV6-3 among them, were omitted from analysis.

Researchers ran the PCR with 60 Vbeta and 13 Jbeta primers. Here immunoSEQ multiplex PCR was the method, and the copy in TCRdb shows in-frame clones only, minus some. The sample lists some 150,000 clones, roughly 89% seen once, with under 6.5% in the top ten. As regards this clone: The antigen remains unidentified.

Trimming shortened V by 1 base and J by 4 bases, and 18 bases separated the two germline ends. Germline-derived CDR1 and CDR2 are SGHTS and YDEGEE. The CDR3 sequence is 17 residues long. Sequenced material: PBMCs. The chain uses TRBV5-8 and TRBJ1-5; a possible D gene is TRBD1 (6 bases). The sequence was obtained from a woman in her twenties or thirties in good health and CMV-seronegative. DNA for the CDR3: TGTGCCAGCAGCTTGAGCGACAGGACCTACTCGAATCAGCCCCAGCATTTT. This gives the protein CASSLSDRTYSNQPQHF.